The clone carrying this T cell receptor (beta chain) was counted a single time. Its antigen is unidentified. This same CDR3 is encoded by further DNA sequences in the sample. This entry comes from a study of cytomegalovirus exposure and HLA in healthy donors. The data were produced by immunoSEQ multiplex PCR, yet TCRdb's version contains in-frame clones alone and is incomplete. The table has around 400,000 clones, 75% to 90% seen once. Broader study findings: Reported results showed that the classifier diagnosed cytomegalovirus status with high specificity and sensitivity. Rare sequences made up most TCRs, while some public TCRs were found in many donors.

This CDR3 has 13 amino acids. The V end lost 0 bases, the J end lost 2 bases, and 5 bases lay between the germline ends. The germline gives CDR1 GTSNPN, CDR2 SVGIG (reference sequence). The chain has TRBV30 and TRBJ1-5; no firm D call. Sample: PBMCs. The sequence came from a woman between 18 and 29 years old in good health and CMV-seronegative. In DNA, the CDR3 is TGTGCCTGGAGTGTCCAGGGCAATCAGCCCCAGCATTTT. Protein: CAWSVQGNQPQHF.